Presented here are 26 T cell receptor beta chains from one specimen sequenced in a study of blood T cells in healthy people across ages. With a J-beta primer mix and a sample-barcoded 5' primer, a second PCR ran about 7 to 11 cycles. TCRdb reprocessed the 5' RACE reads with MiXCR, giving one entry per CDR3 protein. Seen here are about 680,000 distinct CDR3 sequences, roughly 49% observed once, and the top ten hold 30% to 40%. The specimen was blood. Receptors were obtained from a woman aged 60 to 75 in good health.

This clonotype was seen ten or more times. V gene TRBV20-1 combines with J gene TRBJ2-3; 9 bases agree with TRBD2. V gave up 7 bases and J gave up 4 bases; unmatched junction bases: 6. The CDR3 has 13 amino acids. In germline, CDR1 is DFQATT, CDR2 SNEGSKA (reference sequence). CDR3 sequence: CSVSSGSADTQYF. For the CDR3, the DNA is TGCAGTGTTAGTAGCGGGAGTGCAGATACGCAGTATTTT.

This sequence joins TRBV3-1 and TRBJ1-2, with D uncertain. CDR3 size: 12 residues. Deletions cut 0 bases from V and 2 bases from J, with 1 base between. Germline V CDR1 and CDR2: LGHDT, YNNKEL (reference sequence). This chain's CDR3 is CASSQDNYGYTF. The CDR3 nucleotides read TGTGCCAGCAGCCAAGACAACTATGGCTACACCTTC.

The V gene is TRBV6-6, the J gene TRBJ1-2, with unresolved D. The CDR3 spans 14 residues. Trimming removed 7 bases at V and 2 bases at J, with 14 bases between. The germline gives CDR1 MNHNY, CDR2 SVGAGI (reference sequence). Written as DNA, the CDR3 is TGTGCCAGCACTCCGGGCTCTCGGAACTATGGCTACACCTTC. Amino acids: CASTPGSRNYGYTF.

This sequence joins TRBV5-1 and TRBJ1-2; tentative D call: TRBD1 (5 bases). This CDR3 is built from 14 residues. Germline V gene data show CDR1 as SGHRS and CDR2 as YFSETQ. Between the trimmed V and J ends, which lost 1 base and 4 bases, there was a span of 11 bases. CDR3 sequence (DNA): TGCGCCAGCAGCTTGTACCCAGGGACCTATGGCTACACCTTC. This sequence encodes CASSLYPGTYGYTF.

V is TRBV4-1 and J is TRBJ2-1; 9 bases fit TRBD2. The CDR3 has 16 amino acids. CDR1 is MGHRA and CDR2 is YSYEKL in the germline V gene. J gave up 7 bases and V 0 bases, and 7 bases lay outside the gene matches. CDR3 DNA sequence: TGCGCCAGCAGCCAAGACAGCCTAGCGGGACGTAATGAGCAGTTCTTC. Protein sequence: CASSQDSLAGRNEQFF.

The chain couples TRBV7-9 to TRBJ1-2, with 9 bases aligning to TRBD1. This CDR3 contains 16 residues. After removal of 5 bases from V and 3 bases from J, the junction contained 10 bases not matched to a gene. Germline lookup yields CDR1 SEHNR and CDR2 FQNEAQ (reference sequence). The CDR3 DNA follows: TGTGCCAGCAGCCGGAGCGGACAGGGGATTGACTATGGCTACACCTTC. Its translation is CASSRSGQGIDYGYTF.

The CDR3 coding sequence is TGTGCCAGCAGCTTTCATGGTTCCCGTGAGCAGTTCTTC. This encodes CASSFHGSREQFF. The rearrangement joins TRBV7-7 to TRBJ2-1; no definite D call. V lost 3 bases and J lost 9, with 12 bases in between. This CDR3 is 13 amino acids long. The germline V gene encodes CDR1 SSHAT and CDR2 FNYEAQ (reference sequence).

The rearrangement joins TRBV4-3 to TRBJ1-5; possibly TRBD1 for D (5 bases). The CDR3 is 15 residues long. Germline V gene sequence: CDR1 LGHNA, CDR2 YSLEER. The V end was cut by 7 bases, the J end by 0 bases, with 13 bases between. This CDR3 is CASNSRAYSNQPQHF. The CDR3 DNA sequence: TGCGCCAGCAACTCCAGGGCTTATAGCAATCAGCCCCAGCATTTT.

V usage is TRBV7-2 and J usage is TRBJ2-4; D could derive from TRBD1 or TRBD2 (5 bases each). Trimming took 2 bases from V and 0 from J, leaving 8 bases between them. The CDR3 runs to 15 residues. Germline-derived CDR1 and CDR2 are SGHTA and FQGNSA. The CDR3 coding sequence is TGTGCCAGCAGCTTATCCGGGACAGCCAAAAACATTCAGTACTTC. Translating it yields CASSLSGTAKNIQYF.

The sample holds one count of this clonotype. The rearrangement joins TRBV12-5 to TRBJ2-7; perhaps TRBD2 as D (5 bases). The CDR3 is 11 residues long. The germline CDR1 and CDR2 sequences are LGHNT and FRNRAP. V was shortened by 6 bases and J by 7 bases, with 10 bases between the two germline ends. The CDR3 region is CASGLGVEQYF. In DNA form, the CDR3 reads TGTGCTAGTGGCCTCGGGGTTGAGCAGTACTTC.

This clonotype was seen repeatedly, ten times or more. This chain uses TRBV29-1 with TRBJ1-2; D is unclear. The CDR3 is 10 amino acids. V was pared by 4 bases and J by 8 bases, with 8 bases between. CDR1 is SQVTM, CDR2 ANQGSEA, per germline. CDR3 amino acids: CSVGGRGYTF. The CDR3 DNA sequence: TGCAGCGTTGGGGGTAGGGGCTACACCTTC. Together with reference TRBV29-1 and TRBJ1-2, the CDR3 gives the full variable domain: SAVISQKPSRDICQRGTSLTIQCQVDSQVTMMFWYRQQPGQSLTLIATANQGSEATYESGFVIDKFPISRPNLTFSTLTVSNMSPEDSSIYLCSVGGRGYTFGSGTRLTVV.

The chain has TRBV5-1 and TRBJ2-7; D is perhaps TRBD2 (7 bases). The CDR3 has 15 amino acids. CDR1 and CDR2 from the germline V gene are SGHRS and YFSETQ. Trimming cost V 0 bases and J 6 bases, with 16 bases left between them. In DNA, the CDR3 is TGCGCCAGCAGCTTGGAGGGGGGAGGGCCCGTCGAGCAGTACTTC. It translates to CASSLEGGGPVEQYF.

The V and J genes are TRBV20-1 and TRBJ1-2, with D perhaps matching TRBD1 (5 bases). V shed 1 base and J shed 4 bases, with 19 bases lying between them. CDR1 and CDR2 from the germline V gene are DFQATT and SNEGSKA (reference sequence). This CDR3 has 16 residues. The CDR3 sequence is CSARGTVRGGSYGYTF. In DNA form, the CDR3 reads TGCAGTGCTAGAGGCACCGTTAGGGGAGGGAGCTATGGCTACACCTTC.

The chain employs TRBV2 and TRBJ2-5; a weak D match, TRBD2 (6 bases). Trimming took 7 bases from V and 4 from J, leaving 16 bases between them. This CDR3 region has 14 residues. From germline, CDR1 is SNHLY and CDR2 FYNNEI. CDR3 sequence (DNA): TGTGCCAGCACACCCCGGGTGGGGGGAGAGACCCAGTACTTC. Protein product: CASTPRVGGETQYF.

This clonotype was observed a handful of times. The chain is built from TRBV7-2 and TRBJ2-7; tentatively, D is TRBD1 or TRBD2 (7 bases each). CDR1 SGHTA and CDR2 FQGNSA come from the germline V gene. This CDR3 is 17 amino acids long. The V and J ends lost 5 bases and 2 bases respectively, with 22 bases between them. The CDR3 spells CASSPRDSRDYTYEQYF. The CDR3 DNA reads as TGTGCCAGCAGCCCACGGGACAGCCGGGACTACACCTACGAGCAGTACTTC.

Notes on this clonotype: A much more abundant neighbour one base away suggests this may be a read error. The chain combines TRBV5-1 with TRBJ2-3; the D is unclear. Germline CDR1 reads SGHRS; CDR2 reads YFSETQ. V was trimmed by 3 bases and J by 6 bases, leaving 11 bases between them. The CDR3 has 13 residues. CDR3 loop: CASSCWGRDTQYF. As DNA, the CDR3 is TGCGCCAGCAGCTGTTGGGGTAGGGATACGCAGTATTTT.

This clonotype was observed a handful of times. The chain links TRBV6-2 or TRBV6-3 to TRBJ2-5, with 7 bases fitting TRBD2. In germline, CDR1 is MNHEY, CDR2 SVGEGT. V was pared by 2 bases and J by 2 bases, with 11 bases of the junction left unmatched. There are 17 residues in the CDR3. The CDR3 coding sequence is TGTGCCAGCAGTTACCTTTCCCCATCTAGCGGACAAGAGACCCAGTACTTC. Its protein is CASSYLSPSSGQETQYF.

The V gene is TRBV2, the J gene TRBJ1-2; no reliable D call. The CDR3 contains 11 residues. V was clipped by 7 bases and J by 3 bases, with 6 bases between them. Germline V gives CDR1 SNHLY, CDR2 FYNNEI. In DNA, the CDR3 is TGTGCCAGCACCGGGGACTATGGCTACACCTTC. Its translation is CASTGDYGYTF.

This clonotype occurred once. The rearrangement links TRBV5-1 to TRBJ2-6; the D call may be TRBD1 or TRBD2 (5 bases each). V lost 4 bases to trimming and J lost 0 bases, with 17 bases between them. The CDR3 covers 18 residues. Looked up from germline, CDR1 is SGHRS and CDR2 is YFSETQ. The CDR3 DNA follows: TGCGCCAGCAGCCTCTGGGGCCCAGGGAGCTCTGGGGCCAACGTCCTGACTTTC. Encoded protein: CASSLWGPGSSGANVLTF.

The chain uses TRBV2 and TRBJ1-2; 7 positions match TRBD1. Germline values: CDR1 SNHLY, CDR2 FYNNEI. This CDR3 region has 13 residues. V trimming: 6 bases; J trimming: 8 bases; junction bases outside the gene matches: 9. The CDR3 reads CASSPDRSGGYTF. The CDR3 DNA sequence: TGTGCCAGCAGCCCGGACAGGTCCGGGGGCTACACCTTC.

The J gene is TRBJ1-5, the V gene TRBV4-2; possibly TRBD1 for D (6 bases). The V gene's germline CDR1 is LGHNA and CDR2 YNFKEQ. The V end was cut by 3 bases, the J end by 4 bases, with 10 bases between. This CDR3 comprises 14 residues. In DNA form, the CDR3 reads TGTGCCAGCAGCCAGAGGGGGAGTAATCAGCCCCAGCATTTT. Protein product: CASSQRGSNQPQHF.

V and J are TRBV20-1 and TRBJ1-6; D remains unclear. V was shortened by 2 bases and J by 7 bases, with 12 bases between the two germline ends. CDR1 and CDR2 from the germline V gene are DFQATT and SNEGSKA (reference sequence). The CDR3 extends over 14 amino acids. In DNA, the CDR3 is TGCAGTGCTAGACGAATACTGCCGAATTCACCCCTCCACTTT. This sequence encodes CSARRILPNSPLHF.

The chain recombines TRBV5-5 with TRBJ2-7, with D maybe TRBD2 (6 bases). There are 16 residues in the CDR3. Trimming took off 2 bases at V and 0 bases at J, with 15 bases between the two ends. Germline CDR1 is SGHKS and CDR2 is YYEKEE (reference sequence). CDR3: CASSFGIAEGSYEQYF. CDR3 in DNA: TGTGCCAGCAGCTTCGGCATAGCGGAGGGCTCCTACGAGCAGTACTTC. Full variable domain (missing parts from reference TRBV5-5 and TRBJ2-7): DAGVTQSPTHLIKTRGQQVTLRCSPISGHKSVSWYQQVLGQGPQFIFQYYEKEERGRGNFPDRFSARQFPNYSSELNVNALLLGDSALYLCASSFGIAEGSYEQYFGPGTRLTVT.

The V call is TRBV7-9, the J call TRBJ2-1; 10 bases map to TRBD2. The J call may be faulty, since TRBJ2-7 better matches the DNA end. CDR3 size: 16 residues. The germline V gene encodes CDR1 SEHNR and CDR2 FQNEAQ (reference sequence). The CDR3 loop reads CASRRGSGRGYNEQYF. DNA for the CDR3: TGTGCCAGCAGAAGGGGAAGCGGGAGGGGCTACAATGAGCAGTACTTC.

This clonotype occurred a few times. The chain couples TRBV7-2 to TRBJ1-1; possible D gene TRBD1, 5 bases. The length of the CDR3 is 14 residues. V dropped 5 bases and J dropped 4 bases, with 14 bases sitting between them. CDR1 and CDR2 from the germline V gene are SGHTA and FQGNSA. DNA of the CDR3: TGTGCCAGCAGCCCGGGACTGGTATCCACTGAAGCTTTCTTT. Its protein product is CASSPGLVSTEAFF.

The CDR3 region is CASSYVPSSYNEQFF. The CDR3 region has the DNA TGTGCCAGCAGCTACGTCCCCTCCAGCTACAATGAGCAGTTCTTC. This rearrangement joins TRBV7-2 to TRBJ2-1; D remains unclear. This CDR3 region has 15 residues. The germline V gene has CDR1 SGHTA and CDR2 FQGNSA. Trimming shortened V by 4 bases and J by 3 bases, and 13 bases separated the two germline ends.